The present T cell receptor (beta chain) was sequenced within a study of molecular identifiers for immune sequencing clone quantification. Overall study results and limits: Clones above 20 RNA copies contained over 98% of effector molecules but under 1% of naive ones.

A remark on this clonotype: What it binds is unknown. This may be a read error, as it is one base from a much larger clone.

Sorting selected naive CD8 T cells with a CD8+CD4-CCR7+CD45RA+ phenotype. Germline V gives CDR1 SGHTA, CDR2 FQGNSA. The CDR3 consists of 15 residues. TCRdb re-called the PCR reads through MiXCR, storing one row per CDR3 protein. The sample has around 300,000 distinct CDR3 sequences; under 25% are singletons. V usage is TRBV7-2 and J usage is TRBJ2-3, with 10 bases identical to TRBD1. The sequenced sample consisted of naive CD8+ T cells from blood, with Jurkat cell RNA spiked in. Subset described: FACS-sorted CD8+CD4-CCR7+CD45RA+ naive T cells. This clonotype was sampled from a human donor in good health. Some libraries in this study had Jurkat cell RNA spiked in. Here the CDR3 reads CASSFPGQGLDTRYF. The CDR3 coding sequence is TGTGCCAGCAGCTTTCCGGGACAGGGGTTAGATACGCGGTATTTT.